One sample yielded the 5 T cell receptor beta chains listed below, sequenced in a study of CD8 T cells in ankylosing spondylitis. TCRdb re-called the 5' RACE reads with MiXCR, one entry per CDR3 protein. This sample has 200,000 to 300,000 distinct CDR3 sequences, with around 32% found just once. Material for sequencing was blood, either unsorted or a sorted T cell fraction (not recorded which). These receptor sequences come from a male donor with ankylosing spondylitis or in good health (not recorded which).

V is TRBV20-1 and J is TRBJ2-3, with D perhaps TRBD1 or TRBD2 (6 bases each). The CDR3 loop spans 15 amino acids. Germline CDR1 and CDR2: DFQATT and SNEGSKA (reference sequence). The ends were cut back, 1 base at V and 2 bases at J, with 13 bases in the middle. The CDR3 DNA reads TGCAGTGCTAGAGGGGGGGCAGGGCCCACAGATACGCAGTATTTT. Amino acids: CSARGGAGPTDTQYF.

This chain uses TRBV7-9 with TRBJ1-1; D ambiguous. The CDR3 runs to 12 residues. The V and J ends lost 2 bases and 8 bases respectively, with 9 bases between them. Germline lookup yields CDR1 SEHNR and CDR2 FQNEAQ (reference sequence). The CDR3 loop reads CASSLLGSEAFF. The CDR3 DNA is TGTGCCAGCAGCTTATTAGGTAGCGAAGCTTTCTTT.

This clonotype was seen only a few times. The genes are TRBV6-4 and TRBJ2-3; D might be TRBD2 (6 bases). Per the germline V gene, CDR1 is MRHNA and CDR2 is SNTAGT. There are 14 residues in the CDR3. V was pared by 4 bases and J by 3 bases, with 11 bases between. CDR3 nucleotide sequence: TGTGCCAGCAGTGCGCAGGAGGGAACAGATACGCAGTATTTT. As protein: CASSAQEGTDTQYF.

This clonotype has only a few counts. The V and J genes are TRBV12-3 or TRBV12-4 and TRBJ2-3; TRBD1 agrees at 7 bases. Trimming cost V 3 bases and J 1 base; bases outside gene matches: 4. The CDR3 is 15 amino acids. The CDR3: CASSFDRARTDTQYF. The CDR3 coding sequence is TGTGCCAGCAGTTTCGACAGGGCTCGCACAGATACGCAGTATTTT.

The chain carries TRBV12-3 or TRBV12-4 and TRBJ2-7; D is unresolved. This CDR3 contains 14 residues. V was clipped by 6 bases and J by 0 bases, with 12 bases between them. CDR3 amino acids: CASRHTASSYEQYF. CDR3 DNA sequence: TGTGCCAGCAGACATACAGCGAGCTCCTACGAGCAGTACTTC.